One and the same sample provided the 9 T cell receptor beta chains below, sequenced in a study of CD8 T cells in Susac syndrome. RNA, at 0.5 to 1 ug, was reverse transcribed with random hexamers. TCRdb analysed the immunoSEQ multiplex PCR reads with MiXCR anew, one entry per CDR3 protein. The sample holds under 200,000 distinct CDR3 sequences; roughly 94% are singletons and the top ten take around 0.16%. Sequencing was carried out using CD8+ T cells from PBMCs. All receptors come from a human donor with Susac syndrome.

The rearrangement joins TRBV9 to TRBJ1-2; no firm D call. This CDR3 comprises 14 residues. Germline assignment: CDR1 SGDLS and CDR2 YYNGEE. V dropped 3 bases and J dropped 6 bases, with 15 bases sitting between them. The CDR3 coding sequence is TGTGCCAGCAGCGCGACCGAGAACCGGGATGGCTACACCTTC. Its translation: CASSATENRDGYTF.

The chain employs TRBV3-1 and TRBJ2-3, with unresolved D. The CDR3 extends over 14 amino acids. V was clipped by 5 bases and J by 4 bases, with 13 bases between them. Germline lookup yields CDR1 LGHDT and CDR2 YNNKEL (reference sequence). CDR3 residues: CASSEVLEPDTQYF. The CDR3 nucleotides read TGTGCCAGCAGCGAAGTCCTAGAGCCAGATACGCAGTATTTT.

CDR3 DNA sequence: TGTGCCAGCAGCCAAGAGGTCGTGGCTAGCGGGAGTTACGAGCAGTACTTC. Amino acid sequence: CASSQEVVASGSYEQYF. The chain links TRBV3-1 to TRBJ2-7, with 10 bases identical to TRBD2. Germline CDR1 reads LGHDT; CDR2 reads YNNKEL (reference sequence). V was pared by 0 bases and J by 4 bases, with 9 bases of the junction left unmatched. The CDR3 contains 17 residues.

The chain employs TRBV4-1 and TRBJ2-5; TRBD1 agrees at 9 bases. Germline CDR1 is MGHRA and CDR2 is YSYEKL. V lost 2 bases to trimming and J lost 5 bases; unmatched junction nucleotides: 12. This CDR3 region has 17 residues. CDR3 sequence reads: CASSQIPRQGDGETQYF. The CDR3 coding sequence is TGCGCCAGCAGCCAAATTCCGAGACAGGGGGACGGGGAGACCCAGTACTTC.

The chain recombines TRBV12-3 or TRBV12-4 with TRBJ2-5; D is possibly TRBD1 (6 bases). This CDR3 contains 15 residues. The germline V and J ends were trimmed by 6 bases and 1 base, with 15 bases remaining between them. This CDR3 reads CASRPLTGSQETQYF. CDR3 bases: TGTGCCAGCAGACCTCTAACAGGGTCCCAAGAGACCCAGTACTTC.

CDR3 region: CASSEARRDTQYF. In DNA form, the CDR3 reads TGTGCCAGCAGTGAAGCGCGTCGGGATACGCAGTATTTT. This chain connects TRBV6-1 to TRBJ2-3; D call uncertain. Trimming left V 0 bases short and J 6 bases short, with 7 bases between. This CDR3 is built from 13 residues. CDR1 is MNHNS and CDR2 is SASEGT in the germline V gene.

V and J are TRBV2 and TRBJ2-6, with 8 bases fitting TRBD1. CDR1 and CDR2 from the germline V gene are SNHLY and FYNNEI. The CDR3 is 17 residues long. The junction had 8 bases not matched to a gene; V was cut back by 3 bases and J by 4 bases. CDR3 nucleotides: TGTGCCAGCAGTGATCAGGACAGGGAGTTCGGGGCCAACGTCCTGACTTTC. Its protein is CASSDQDREFGANVLTF.

The chain uses TRBV4-2 and TRBJ1-5; a possible D gene is TRBD1 (6 bases). The V end lost 5 bases, the J end lost 5 bases, and 16 bases lay between the germline ends. The CDR3 is 15 amino acids. Germline assignment: CDR1 LGHNA and CDR2 YNFKEQ. CDR3 region: CASSREMTGHQPQHF. The CDR3 coding sequence is TGTGCCAGCAGCAGGGAAATGACAGGACATCAGCCCCAGCATTTT.

The gene calls are TRBV5-5 and TRBJ2-2; 8 positions agree with TRBD1. This CDR3 is 16 amino acids long. The V segment lost 2 bases and the J segment 5 bases; nucleotides outside the gene matches: 8. Germline CDR1 and CDR2: SGHKS and YYEKEE (reference sequence). The CDR3 region is CASSFATGGRTGELFF. In nucleotides, the CDR3 is TGTGCCAGCAGCTTCGCAACAGGGGGTAGGACCGGGGAGCTGTTTTTT.